These 23 T cell receptor beta chains were sequenced from one sample in a study of immune characterization of retroperitoneal liposarcoma. MiXCR, run by TCRdb on the PCR reads, gives a single entry per CDR3 protein. Among under 6,000 distinct CDR3 sequences listed, around 30% were seen once. Material: tumor tissue. These receptors all stem from a female donor with retroperitoneal liposarcoma.

The chain joins TRBV14 to TRBJ2-5, with 9 nucleotides matching TRBD1. After removal of 5 bases from V and 11 bases from J, the junction contained 12 bases not matched to a gene. Germline CDR1 SGHDN, CDR2 FVKESK. The CDR3 sequence is 14 residues long. CDR3 nucleotide sequence: TGTGCCAGCAGCGATACAGGGGGCTCGGGGGAGCAGTACTTC. Translation gives CASSDTGGSGEQYF.

The gene calls are TRBV3-1 and TRBJ2-2; 14 positions match TRBD2. The CDR3 is 17 amino acids. After removal of 1 base from V and 5 bases from J, the junction contained 3 bases not matched to a gene. The germline V gene has CDR1 LGHDT and CDR2 YNNKEL (reference sequence). The CDR3 protein is CASSQGLAGGPTGELFF. As DNA, the CDR3 is TGTGCCAGCAGCCAAGGACTAGCGGGAGGGCCGACCGGGGAGCTGTTTTTT.

The chain joins TRBV6-6 to TRBJ1-6; no definite D call. Trimming shortened V by 0 bases and J by 7 bases, and 13 bases separated the two germline ends. CDR1 is MNHNY and CDR2 is SVGAGI in the germline V gene (reference sequence). The CDR3 runs 16 residues. CDR3 protein: CASSYSSAAANSPLHF. CDR3 bases: TGTGCCAGCAGTTACTCTTCGGCGGCGGCCAATTCACCCCTCCACTTT.

The rearrangement links TRBV15 to TRBJ2-1; D not certain. The length of the CDR3 is 16 residues. Trimming shortened V by 3 bases and J by 3 bases, and 15 bases separated the two germline ends. The germline V gene has CDR1 LNHNV and CDR2 YYDKDF (reference sequence). The CDR3 DNA is TGTGCCACCAGCAGTCGTCCCCCACTCGTCTACAATGAGCAGTTCTTC. This sequence encodes CATSSRPPLVYNEQFF. The complete variable domain, with remaining parts taken from reference TRBV15 and TRBJ2-1, reads DAMVIQNPRYQVTQFGKPVTLSCSQTLNHNVMYWYQQKSSQAPKLLFHYYDKDFNNEADTPDNFQSRRPNTSFCFLDIRSPGLGDTAMYLCATSSRPPLVYNEQFFGPGTRLTVL.

This clonotype came up a few times. V usage is TRBV6-1 and J usage is TRBJ2-1, with D perhaps matching TRBD1 (6 bases). The DNA matches TRBJ2-5 better at its end, which makes the J call doubtful. CDR1 and CDR2 from the germline V gene are MNHNS and SASEGT. CDR3 size: 16 residues. The CDR3 reads CASSEFGRGVEETQYF. The CDR3 DNA is TGTGCCAGCAGTGAATTTGGCAGGGGAGTCGAAGAGACCCAGTACTTC.

This chain links TRBV6-5 with TRBJ2-5; no firm D call. Looked up from germline, CDR1 is MNHEY and CDR2 is SVGAGI. V lost 0 bases and J lost 3, with 5 bases in between. The CDR3 is 13 residues long. The CDR3 region has the DNA TGTGCCAGCAGTTACTCCATCGAAGAGACCCAGTACTTC. Translated, it gives CASSYSIEETQYF.

Many counts were recorded for this clonotype. A much more abundant neighbour one base away suggests this may be a read error. V usage is TRBV6-1 and J usage is TRBJ2-1, with D maybe TRBD2 (6 bases). Trimming pared 7 bases from V and 10 bases from J, leaving 20 bases between. This CDR3 has 14 residues. Germline CDR1 reads MNHNS; CDR2 reads SASEGT. The CDR3 here is CASTLGLASGEQFF. CDR3 bases: TGTGCCAGCACCCTGGGCCTAGCGAGCGGCGAGCAGTTCTTC.

J is TRBJ2-5 and V is TRBV5-5; tentatively, D is TRBD1 (7 bases). The end of the DNA aligns better with TRBJ2-7, so the J call may be wrong. Germline V gene lookup returns CDR1 SGHKS and CDR2 YYEKEE (reference sequence). The CDR3 loop spans 13 amino acids. CDR3 protein: CASSRDRAGEQYF. The CDR3 bases are TGTGCCAGCAGCCGGGACAGAGCGGGCGAGCAGTACTTC.

The chain is built from TRBV11-3 and TRBJ2-5; D gene ambiguous. This CDR3 is built from 14 residues. Per the germline V gene, CDR1 is SGHNT and CDR2 is YENEEA. Trimming stripped 4 bases from V and 4 bases from J, with 13 bases between. CDR3 residues: CASSSPGWGETQYF. The DNA for the CDR3 is TGTGCCAGCAGCTCCCCCGGCTGGGGAGAGACCCAGTACTTC.

This clonotype has at least ten counts. V is TRBV7-3 and J is TRBJ2-5; D might be TRBD2 (6 bases). This CDR3 has 13 residues. Germline loops: CDR1 SGHTA, CDR2 FQGTGA. Trimming took 0 bases from V and 4 from J, leaving 6 bases between them. CDR3 in DNA: TGTGCCAGCAGCTTAACCGGGGGAGAGACCCAGTACTTC. Translation: CASSLTGGETQYF.

The chain links TRBV7-2 to TRBJ2-5; 8 positions agree with TRBD1. The CDR3 spans 15 residues. The V gene end was trimmed by 2 bases and the J gene end by 2 bases; junction bases not matched to a gene: 4. Germline V gene sequence: CDR1 SGHTA, CDR2 FQGNSA. The CDR3 bases are TGTGCCAGCAGCTTAAGGACAGGGAATCAAGAGACCCAGTACTTC. Translating it yields CASSLRTGNQETQYF.

This clonotype was picked up a small number of times. The V call is TRBV6-1, the J call TRBJ2-2, with 7 nucleotides matching TRBD1. The CDR3 totals 17 residues. Germline V gene data show CDR1 as MNHNS and CDR2 as SASEGT. Trimming cost V 0 bases and J 0 bases; bases outside gene matches: 4. DNA for the CDR3: TGTGCCAGCAGTGAAGCCAACAGGGGCCCGAACACCGGGGAGCTGTTTTTT. Translating gives CASSEANRGPNTGELFF.

This clonotype was seen only a few times. The gene calls are TRBV19 and TRBJ2-1; unclear D gene. The last part of the DNA fits TRBJ2-5 better; the J call may be wrong. The CDR3 is 12 amino acids. Germline CDR1 LNHDA, CDR2 SQIVND (reference sequence). CDR3 bases: TGTGCCAGTAGCGCTACGAGAGAGACCCAGTACTTC. Translating it yields CASSATRETQYF.

The chain employs TRBV6-4 and TRBJ1-5, with D possibly TRBD1 on 5 matching bases. Trimming shortened V by 4 bases and J by 1 base, and 20 bases separated the two germline ends. The CDR3 totals 18 residues. Per germline, CDR1 MRHNA and CDR2 SNTAGT. This CDR3 is CASSGPSWGEKSNQPQHF. The CDR3 coding sequence is TGTGCCAGCAGTGGCCCTTCATGGGGGGAGAAAAGCAATCAGCCCCAGCATTTT.

This clonotype was seen only a few times. V gene TRBV7-8 combines with J gene TRBJ2-1; 10 nucleotides line up with TRBD2. In germline, CDR1 is SGHVS, CDR2 FQNEAQ. V was clipped by 4 bases and J by 10 bases; unmatched bases: 7. The CDR3 runs to 14 residues. The CDR3 protein is CASSSGTSVYEQFF. CDR3 bases: TGTGCCAGCAGCTCCGGGACTAGCGTCTACGAGCAGTTCTTC.

This clonotype was counted a few times. The rearrangement uses TRBV20-1 and TRBJ2-1, with 7 bases that match TRBD1. The end of the DNA fits TRBJ2-7 better, so the J call may be wrong. CDR3 length: 15 residues. The germline V gene encodes CDR1 DFQATT and CDR2 SNEGSKA (reference sequence). The CDR3 DNA follows: TGCAGTGCCGCTCTCAACAGGGGTGGCTCCTACGAGCAGTACTTC. This translates into CSAALNRGGSYEQYF.

The chain uses TRBV6-1 and TRBJ2-7, with a tentative D call TRBD2 (5 bases). Germline-derived CDR1 and CDR2 are MNHNS and SASEGT. The V and J ends lost 5 bases and 2 bases respectively, with 19 bases between them. The CDR3 length is 16 residues. Written as DNA, the CDR3 is TGTGCCAGCAGTCCGCATCATTCCGGGGAAGCCTACGAGCAGTACTTC. It codes for CASSPHHSGEAYEQYF.

The genes are TRBV7-8 and TRBJ1-4; D is undetermined. Trimming stripped 2 bases from V and 6 bases from J, with 13 bases between. The CDR3 is made up of 15 amino acids. CDR1 is SGHVS and CDR2 is FQNEAQ in the germline V gene. CDR3 DNA: TGTGCCAGCAGCTTAAACCCTTCCGTGGATGAAAAACTGTTTTTT. Translating it yields CASSLNPSVDEKLFF. The full variable domain, with the rest looked up from reference TRBV7-8 and TRBJ1-4, is GAGVSQSPRYKVAKRGQDVALRCDPISGHVSLFWYQQALGQGPEFLTYFQNEAQLDKSGLPSDRFFAERPEGSVSTLKIQRTQQEDSAVYLCASSLNPSVDEKLFFGSGTQLSVL.

The genes are TRBV6-6 and TRBJ2-2, with TRBD2 as a possible D gene (5 bases). Trimming took 2 bases from V and 4 from J, leaving 11 bases between them. This CDR3 has 15 amino acids. Germline CDR1 and CDR2: MNHNY and SVGAGI (reference sequence). The CDR3 sequence is CASSYRWTGTGELFF. DNA of the CDR3: TGTGCCAGCAGTTACCGATGGACTGGCACCGGGGAGCTGTTTTTT.

The chain is built from TRBV20-1 and TRBJ2-7; TRBD2 might be the D (5 bases). This CDR3 spans 13 amino acids. CDR1 and CDR2 (germline): DFQATT, SNEGSKA (reference sequence). The V end lost 3 bases, the J end lost 0 bases, and 9 bases lay between the germline ends. The DNA for the CDR3 is TGCAGTGCTAGGAGGGCTTCCTCCTACGAGCAGTACTTC. This sequence encodes CSARRASSYEQYF.

This clonotype was seen only a few times. V usage is TRBV7-9 and J usage is TRBJ1-1; 9 bases line up with TRBD1. V shed 5 bases and J 1 base; nucleotides not matched to a gene: 5. Germline CDR1 SEHNR, CDR2 FQNEAQ (reference sequence). The CDR3 is made up of 15 amino acids. In DNA form, the CDR3 reads TGTGCCAGCAGCGGGAAGGGACAGGGGAACACTGAAGCTTTCTTT. Amino acids: CASSGKGQGNTEAFF.

This clonotype was seen a few times. The chain employs TRBV20-1 and TRBJ2-3; 10 bases match TRBD2. Germline V CDR1 and CDR2: DFQATT, SNEGSKA (reference sequence). Losses at the gene ends were 4 bases for V and 0 bases for J; bases not matched to a gene: 4. The length of the CDR3 is 15 residues. CDR3 DNA sequence: TGCAGTGCTACTAGCGGGAGTGGGAGCACAGATACGCAGTATTTT. It codes for CSATSGSGSTDTQYF.

The chain has TRBV5-1 and TRBJ2-6; TRBD1 or TRBD2 may be the D gene (6 bases each). The J call could be wrong; TRBJ2-5 is a better fit for the DNA end. The germline V gene has CDR1 SGHRS and CDR2 YFSETQ. The CDR3 is made up of 13 amino acids. The CDR3 bases are TGCGCCAGCAGACAGGGCGGGGAGGAGACCCAGTACTTC. Protein: CASRQGGEETQYF.